Sequencing of this T cell receptor (beta chain) was carried out in a study of PD-L1 blockade in urothelial cancer. For the study at large: T cells were recovered from blood samples at a median of roughly 150,000.

The CDR3 sequence is 16 residues long. Germline V gene lookup returns CDR1 SGHNT and CDR2 YYREEE (reference sequence). Trimming left V 0 bases short and J 4 bases short, with 16 bases between. The method was immunoSEQ multiplex PCR; TCRdb's version includes in-frame clones alone and lacks a portion of them. This sample has about 21,000 clones, with about 90% found just once. Turning to this clone: What it binds is not known.

Study-wide points: A pretreatment blood TCR clonality that fell below the median predicted better progression-free and overall survival.

This rearrangement joins TRBV5-4 to TRBJ1-2, with D hard to call. The sequence derives from a woman aged 55-70 years with urothelial cancer. Sequences were derived from PBMCs, sampled around atezolizumab (anti-PD-L1) treatment. CDR3 coding DNA: TGTGCCAGCAGCTTGGAATCGCAGCGAGTTGGCTATGGCTACACCTTC. This codes for CASSLESQRVGYGYTF.